What follows are 26 T cell receptor beta chains derived from one specimen sequenced in a study of cytomegalovirus exposure and HLA in healthy donors. PCR amplification relied on 60 Vbeta primers (plus 13 Jbeta primers). The repertoire was sequenced with immunoSEQ multiplex PCR; TCRdb's copy has only in-frame clones and lacks some. The table gives about 190,000 clones; the top ten clones make up over 0.75% of it. Sequenced material: PBMCs. These receptors were collected from a woman in her twenties or thirties in good health and CMV-seropositive.

This chain links TRBV2 with TRBJ2-1, with TRBD2 identical over 15 bases. The junction had 5 bases not matched to a gene; V was cut back by 6 bases and J by 8 bases. Germline lookup yields CDR1 SNHLY and CDR2 FYNNEI. The CDR3 length is 15 residues. CDR3 amino acids: CASRRTSGGADEQFF. CDR3 nucleotide sequence: TGTGCCAGCAGACGGACTAGCGGGGGGGCTGATGAGCAGTTCTTC.

This chain connects TRBV9 to TRBJ2-5, with TRBD2 matching over 9 bases. Trimming took 4 bases from V and 3 from J; bases not matched to a gene: 1. The CDR3 totals 13 residues. Per germline, CDR1 SGDLS and CDR2 YYNGEE. Here the CDR3 DNA reads TGTGCCAGCAGCCCTAGCGGGAAAGAGACCCAGTACTTC. Its protein is CASSPSGKETQYF.

The chain joins TRBV5-4 to TRBJ1-1; D might be TRBD1 (6 bases). V lost 4 bases to trimming and J lost 5 bases, with 21 bases between them. CDR3 length: 16 residues. Germline V gene sequence: CDR1 SGHNT, CDR2 YYREEE (reference sequence). Written as DNA, the CDR3 is TGTGCCAGCAGCCGACCTTTGTTACAGGGACGAACTGAAGCTTTCTTT. It codes for CASSRPLLQGRTEAFF.

The rearrangement joins TRBV6-5 to TRBJ1-1; no clear D. Germline values: CDR1 MNHEY, CDR2 SVGAGI. The ends were cut back, 0 bases at V and 5 bases at J, with 10 bases in the middle. The CDR3 consists of 14 residues. Here the CDR3 reads CASSYSTQTTEAFF. As DNA, the CDR3 is TGTGCCAGCAGTTACTCGACTCAGACTACTGAAGCTTTCTTT.

The J gene is TRBJ2-2, the V gene TRBV5-1, with D possibly TRBD2 on 5 matching bases. Germline V CDR1 and CDR2: SGHRS, YFSETQ. Trimming removed 0 bases from V and 6 bases from J, with 12 bases in between. This CDR3 contains 15 residues. The CDR3, as DNA: TGCGCCAGCAGCTTGGTAGTTTCAGCGGCCGGGGAGCTGTTTTTT. Protein sequence: CASSLVVSAAGELFF.

This chain links TRBV5-4 with TRBJ1-5, with D uncertain. The V end was cut by 0 bases, the J end by 2 bases, with 9 bases between. The germline V gene has CDR1 SGHNT and CDR2 YYREEE (reference sequence). The CDR3 has 15 residues. CDR3 nucleotide sequence: TGTGCCAGCAGCTTGGCCGGGGATGGCAATCAGCCCCAGCATTTT. Protein: CASSLAGDGNQPQHF.

The chain employs TRBV9 and TRBJ1-1; 10 bases match TRBD1. The V segment lost 0 bases and the J segment 3 bases; nucleotides outside the gene matches: 2. The CDR3 is made up of 15 amino acids. Germline V gene lookup returns CDR1 SGDLS and CDR2 YYNGEE. CDR3 protein: CASSVEGTGDTEAFF. The DNA for the CDR3 is TGTGCCAGCAGCGTAGAGGGGACAGGGGACACTGAAGCTTTCTTT.

The V gene is TRBV4-2, the J gene TRBJ1-2; D unresolved. The CDR3 length is 15 residues. V was trimmed by 1 base and J by 3 bases, leaving 12 bases between them. The germline CDR1 and CDR2 sequences are LGHNA and YNFKEQ. CDR3 sequence (DNA): TGTGCCAGCAGCCAAGGGGCGGGGAGTCACTATGGCTACACCTTC. Translation gives CASSQGAGSHYGYTF.

The chain uses TRBV11-2 and TRBJ1-1; 7 bases line up with TRBD1. J was trimmed by 3 bases and V by 7 bases; bases with no gene match: 20. Looked up from germline, CDR1 is SGHAT and CDR2 is FQNNGV. The CDR3 runs 18 residues. CDR3 sequence (DNA): TGTGCCAGCACCACTTTCCTCGCTTACAGGGGTGGGCACACTGAAGCTTTCTTT. Encoded protein: CASTTFLAYRGGHTEAFF.

V is TRBV11-2 and J is TRBJ2-1; 8 nucleotides agree with TRBD2. V was pared by 1 base and J by 12 bases, with 14 bases of the junction left unmatched. The length of the CDR3 is 16 residues. CDR1 is SGHAT, CDR2 FQNNGV, per germline. In nucleotides, the CDR3 is TGTGCCAGCAGCTTAGTGGCTCAGCGGGAGAGCGTTGGGCAGTTCTTC. This encodes CASSLVAQRESVGQFF.

This chain connects TRBV11-2 to TRBJ2-1; D possibly corresponds to TRBD1 (6 bases). CDR3 length: 14 amino acids. Germline-derived CDR1 and CDR2 are SGHAT and FQNNGV. V was cut by 4 bases and J by 5 bases, with 12 bases left in between. The DNA for the CDR3 is TGTGCCAGCAGCTCCCGACAGGCTAACAATGAGCAGTTCTTC. It yields the protein CASSSRQANNEQFF.

In the case of this clone: The sample carries other DNA sequences with the same CDR3. This sequence joins TRBV6-5 and TRBJ2-7, with 8 positions matching TRBD1. Losses at the gene ends were 0 bases for V and 3 bases for J; bases not matched to a gene: 1. Germline V gives CDR1 MNHEY, CDR2 SVGAGI. The CDR3 covers 14 residues. CDR3 DNA sequence: TGTGCCAGCAGTTACTCGACAGGGGACTACGAGCAGTACTTC. Protein sequence: CASSYSTGDYEQYF.

The chain has TRBV2 and TRBJ1-2, with 7 bases matching TRBD1. After removal of 1 base from V and 6 bases from J, the junction contained 5 bases not matched to a gene. Germline assignment: CDR1 SNHLY and CDR2 FYNNEI. The CDR3 consists of 14 residues. The CDR3 is CASSEGGDRDGYTF. The CDR3 DNA reads as TGTGCCAGCAGTGAAGGAGGGGACAGAGATGGCTACACCTTC.

The chain carries TRBV5-1 and TRBJ2-7, with a weak D call TRBD2 (6 bases). Germline V lookup: CDR1 SGHRS, CDR2 YFSETQ. V lost 4 bases to trimming and J lost 1 base, with 15 bases between them. This CDR3 has 15 amino acids. As DNA, the CDR3 is TGCGCCAGCAGCGCGTCGGGACTTAGATCCTACGAGCAGTACTTC. This translates into CASSASGLRSYEQYF.

CDR3 coding DNA: TGCGCCAGCAGCAGTTACAGAGCAACTAATGAAAAACTGTTTTTT. Translating gives CASSSYRATNEKLFF. The rearrangement links TRBV5-1 to TRBJ1-4; no reliable D call. The V and J ends lost 4 bases and 0 bases respectively, with 10 bases between them. Germline V gene lookup returns CDR1 SGHRS and CDR2 YFSETQ. CDR3 size: 15 residues.

The chain combines TRBV5-4 with TRBJ2-2; the match to TRBD2 covers 8 bases. This CDR3 contains 14 residues. J lost 4 bases, V lost 4 bases, and 3 bases had no gene match. Germline V gives CDR1 SGHNT, CDR2 YYREEE (reference sequence). CDR3 sequence: CASSKGTSTGELFF. The CDR3 DNA sequence: TGTGCCAGCAGCAAAGGGACTAGCACCGGGGAGCTGTTTTTT.

The chain employs TRBV5-4 and TRBJ2-5; TRBD1 aligns across 7 bases. Unmatched junction bases numbered 9, after V lost 4 bases and J lost 9 bases. CDR3 length: 13 residues. The V gene's germline CDR1 is SGHNT and CDR2 YYREEE (reference sequence). CDR3 protein: CASSRTGLTAQYF. For the CDR3, the DNA is TGTGCCAGCAGCCGGACAGGTTTAACGGCCCAGTACTTC.

The genes are TRBV29-1 and TRBJ1-2; 12 bases line up with TRBD1. CDR3 length: 15 residues. Unmatched junction bases numbered 11, after V lost 5 bases and J lost 7 bases. CDR1 is SQVTM and CDR2 is ANQGSEA in the germline V gene. The CDR3 DNA reads TGCAGCGTTACCGGGACAGGGGGCTCGGTTTCTGGCTACACCTTC. It codes for CSVTGTGGSVSGYTF. The whole variable domain, filled in from reference TRBV29-1 and TRBJ1-2, reads SAVISQKPSRDICQRGTSLTIQCQVDSQVTMMFWYRQQPGQSLTLIATANQGSEATYESGFVIDKFPISRPNLTFSTLTVSNMSPEDSSIYLCSVTGTGGSVSGYTFGSGTRLTVV.

The genes are TRBV11-2 and TRBJ2-7; D might be TRBD1 (6 bases). Between the trimmed V and J ends, which lost 5 bases and 2 bases, there was a span of 10 bases. Germline loops: CDR1 SGHAT, CDR2 FQNNGV. The CDR3 extends over 13 amino acids. CDR3 DNA sequence: TGTGCCAGCAGCCCCGGGACACCCTACGAGCAGTACTTC. Protein sequence: CASSPGTPYEQYF.

This chain uses TRBV7-9 with TRBJ2-1, with 7 bases aligning to TRBD1. V was clipped by 0 bases and J by 9 bases; unmatched bases: 5. The CDR3 loop spans 14 amino acids. Looked up from germline, CDR1 is SEHNR and CDR2 is FQNEAQ (reference sequence). CDR3 amino acids: CASSLAGTASEQFF. CDR3 DNA: TGTGCCAGCAGCTTAGCGGGGACAGCGAGTGAGCAGTTCTTC.

The CDR3 is CAIGDRERAEAFF. The DNA for the CDR3 is TGTGCCATCGGCGACAGGGAGAGGGCTGAAGCTTTCTTT. V is TRBV19 and J is TRBJ1-1, with 7 nucleotides matching TRBD1. The germline CDR1 and CDR2 sequences are LNHDA and SQIVND (reference sequence). The CDR3 has 13 residues. The V segment lost 10 bases and the J segment 6 bases; nucleotides outside the gene matches: 11.

The rearrangement joins TRBV28 to TRBJ1-6; weak D call: TRBD1 (6 bases). CDR1 MDHEN and CDR2 SYDVKM come from the germline V gene. This CDR3 comprises 15 residues. The V end was cut by 5 bases, the J end by 5 bases, with 13 bases between. The CDR3 region is CASSPPGANNSPLHF. In nucleotides, the CDR3 is TGTGCCAGCAGTCCCCCAGGGGCAAATAATTCACCCCTCCACTTT.

V usage is TRBV5-6 and J usage is TRBJ2-1, with D perhaps TRBD2 (5 bases). Trimming pared 4 bases from V and 8 bases from J, leaving 25 bases between. The CDR3 runs 17 residues. The germline V gene has CDR1 SGHDT and CDR2 YYEEEE. CDR3 DNA sequence: TGTGCCAGCAGCCGCCCGTACTTTGCTAGCCGATATTATGAGCAGTTCTTC. Translation gives CASSRPYFASRYYEQFF.

The chain links TRBV6-1 to TRBJ1-2; 7 bases agree with TRBD1. Germline CDR1 and CDR2: MNHNS and SASEGT. J gave up 8 bases and V 8 bases, and 11 bases lay outside the gene matches. The CDR3 loop spans 13 amino acids. Here the CDR3 reads CASAITGEDGYTF. CDR3 nucleotide sequence: TGTGCCAGCGCGATCACAGGGGAAGACGGCTACACCTTC.

The chain carries TRBV9 and TRBJ1-6, with D uncertain. Trimming removed 6 bases at V and 0 bases at J, with 7 bases between. Germline CDR1 SGDLS, CDR2 YYNGEE. This CDR3 contains 14 residues. The CDR3 DNA sequence: TGTGCCAGCACATCCAGCTCCTATAATTCACCCCTCCACTTT. Amino acids: CASTSSSYNSPLHF.

The CDR3 sequence is CASKGLAGAPEQFF. CDR3 DNA sequence: TGTGCCAGCAAGGGACTAGCGGGGGCCCCAGAGCAGTTCTTC. The chain couples TRBV2 to TRBJ2-1; 14 positions match TRBD2. With 7 bases clipped from V and 10 bases from J, the junction kept 6 bases outside the gene matches. This CDR3 region has 14 residues. From germline, CDR1 is SNHLY and CDR2 FYNNEI.